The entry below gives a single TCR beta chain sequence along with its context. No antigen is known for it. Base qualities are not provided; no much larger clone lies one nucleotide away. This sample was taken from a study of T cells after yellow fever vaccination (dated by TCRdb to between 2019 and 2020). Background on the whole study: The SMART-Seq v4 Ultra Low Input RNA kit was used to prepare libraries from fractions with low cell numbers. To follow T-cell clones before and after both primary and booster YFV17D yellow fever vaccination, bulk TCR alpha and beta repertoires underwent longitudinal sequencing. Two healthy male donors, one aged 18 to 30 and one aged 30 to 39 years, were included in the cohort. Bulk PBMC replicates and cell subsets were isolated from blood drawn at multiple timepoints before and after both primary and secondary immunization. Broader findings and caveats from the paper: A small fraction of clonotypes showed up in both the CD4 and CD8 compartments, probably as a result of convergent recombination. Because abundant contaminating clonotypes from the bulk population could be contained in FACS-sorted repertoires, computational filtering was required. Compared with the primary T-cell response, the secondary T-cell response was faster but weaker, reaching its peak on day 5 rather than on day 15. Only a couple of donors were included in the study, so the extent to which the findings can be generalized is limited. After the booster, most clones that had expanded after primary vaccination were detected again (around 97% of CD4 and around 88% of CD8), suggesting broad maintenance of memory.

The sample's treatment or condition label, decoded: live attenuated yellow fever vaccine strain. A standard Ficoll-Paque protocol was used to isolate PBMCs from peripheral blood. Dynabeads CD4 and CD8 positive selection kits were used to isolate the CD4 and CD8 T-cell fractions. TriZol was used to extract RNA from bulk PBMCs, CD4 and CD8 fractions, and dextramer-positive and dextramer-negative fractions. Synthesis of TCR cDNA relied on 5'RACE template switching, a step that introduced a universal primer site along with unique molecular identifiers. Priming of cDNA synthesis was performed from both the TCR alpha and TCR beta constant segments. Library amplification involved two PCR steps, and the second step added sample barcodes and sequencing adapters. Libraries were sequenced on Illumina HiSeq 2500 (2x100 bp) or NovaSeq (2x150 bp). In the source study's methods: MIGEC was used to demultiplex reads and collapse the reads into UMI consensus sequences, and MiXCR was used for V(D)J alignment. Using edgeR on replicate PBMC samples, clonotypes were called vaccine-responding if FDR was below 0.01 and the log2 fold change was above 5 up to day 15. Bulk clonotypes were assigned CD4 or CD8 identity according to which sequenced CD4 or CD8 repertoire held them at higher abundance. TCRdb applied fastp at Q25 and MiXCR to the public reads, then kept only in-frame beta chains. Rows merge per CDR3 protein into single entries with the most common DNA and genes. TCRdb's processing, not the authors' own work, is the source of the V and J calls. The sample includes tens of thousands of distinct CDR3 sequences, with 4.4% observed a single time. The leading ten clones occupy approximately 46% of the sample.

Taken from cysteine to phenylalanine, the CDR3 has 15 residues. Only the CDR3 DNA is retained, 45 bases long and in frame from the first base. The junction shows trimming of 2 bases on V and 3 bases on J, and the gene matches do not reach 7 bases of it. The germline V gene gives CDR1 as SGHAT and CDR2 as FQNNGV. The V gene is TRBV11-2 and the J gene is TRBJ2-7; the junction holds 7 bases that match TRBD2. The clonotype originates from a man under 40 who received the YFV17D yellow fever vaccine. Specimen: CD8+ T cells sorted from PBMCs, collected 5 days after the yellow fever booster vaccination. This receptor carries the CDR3 CASSLTRDYNYEQYF. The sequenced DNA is TGTGCCAGCAGCTTAACAAGGGACTATAACTACGAGCAGTACTTC.